The 21 T cell receptor beta chains below were found in one sample sequenced in a study of T cells in Graves' hyperthyroidism and ophthalmopathy. The source material, RNA transcripts, was used to amplify TCR beta CDR3 regions. Initially, a first-round RT-PCR of the TCR CDR3 employed the HTBI primer set. TCRdb used MiXCR to reprocess the multiplex PCR reads, holding one entry per CDR3 protein. The repertoire holds fewer than 500,000 distinct CDR3 sequences, with roughly 14% as singletons. The sequencing input was blood. These receptors originate from a man aged 18 to 29 with Graves' ophthalmopathy.

This clonotype was recorded many times. The chain joins TRBV12-3 or TRBV12-4 to TRBJ2-1; D perhaps matches TRBD1 (6 bases). The CDR3 extends over 13 amino acids. V was shortened by 6 bases and J by 0 bases, with 6 bases between the two germline ends. CDR3 protein: CASRGGSYNEQFF. CDR3 bases: TGTGCCAGCAGAGGGGGCTCCTACAATGAGCAGTTCTTC.

Many counts were recorded for this clonotype. The rearrangement links TRBV7-9 to TRBJ2-3, with unresolved D. The CDR3 contains 15 residues. V lost 5 bases, J lost 2 bases, and 14 bases lay in between. Looked up from germline, CDR1 is SEHNR and CDR2 is FQNEAQ (reference sequence). The CDR3 spells CASSIGSDNTDTQYF. In DNA form, the CDR3 reads TGTGCCAGCAGCATAGGGTCGGATAACACAGATACGCAGTATTTT.

This clonotype appeared many times. The chain is built from TRBV18 and TRBJ1-2, with a tentative D call TRBD1 (5 bases). V was pared by 1 base and J by 6 bases, with 12 bases between. The CDR3 runs 14 residues. Germline lookup yields CDR1 KGHSH and CDR2 LQKENI. CDR3 region: CASSPRDGGNGYTF. CDR3 DNA: TGTGCCAGCTCACCACGGGACGGTGGAAATGGCTACACCTTC.

Ten or more counts support this clonotype. The V gene is TRBV5-1, the J gene TRBJ1-2, with 10 bases that match TRBD1. The CDR3 sequence is 14 residues long. Germline trimming cut 4 bases from V and 5 bases from J; bases unmatched to any gene: 5. Germline V gene sequence: CDR1 SGHRS, CDR2 YFSETQ. The CDR3 region is CASSGGTGVYGYTF. In DNA form, the CDR3 reads TGCGCCAGCAGCGGCGGGACAGGGGTTTATGGCTACACCTTC. Based on the CDR3 plus reference TRBV5-1 and TRBJ1-2, the full variable domain is KAGVTQTPRYLIKTRGQQVTLSCSPISGHRSVSWYQQTPGQGLQFLFEYFSETQRNKGNFPGRFSGRQFSNSRSEMNVSTLELGDSALYLCASSGGTGVYGYTFGSGTRLTVV.

This chain links TRBV24-1 with TRBJ1-4, with D possibly TRBD1 on 5 matching bases. In germline, CDR1 is KGHDR, CDR2 SFDVKD. V was shortened by 11 bases and J by 1 base, with 16 bases between the two germline ends. The CDR3 has 15 residues. The DNA of the CDR3 is TGTGCCAACCTCGGACACCTACAAACTAATGAAAAACTGTTTTTT. Translating it yields CANLGHLQTNEKLFF.

This clonotype was seen at least ten times. The chain couples TRBV2 to TRBJ2-2; the D is unclear. Trimming took off 11 bases at V and 6 bases at J, with 10 bases between the two ends. The germline V gene encodes CDR1 SNHLY and CDR2 FYNNEI. The CDR3 covers 11 residues. For the CDR3, the DNA is TGTGCCTCAAGCCCTGCCGGGGAGCTGTTTTTT. As protein: CASSPAGELFF.

This clonotype was observed many times. V is TRBV18 and J is TRBJ1-5; D is uncertain. There are 15 residues in the CDR3. V lost 1 base and J 0 bases, leaving 7 bases between the germline ends. CDR1 is KGHSH and CDR2 is LQKENI in the germline V gene. The CDR3 sequence: CASSPQGNSNQPQHF. CDR3 nucleotide sequence: TGTGCCAGCTCACCACAAGGGAATAGCAATCAGCCCCAGCATTTT.

The V and J genes are TRBV5-6 and TRBJ2-1, with 7 positions matching TRBD1. Germline loops: CDR1 SGHDT, CDR2 YYEEEE. V lost 3 bases and J lost 8; bases outside the gene matches: 11. The CDR3 length is 15 residues. The CDR3: CASSSPWPTGHEQFF. DNA for the CDR3: TGTGCCAGCAGCTCTCCTTGGCCGACAGGGCATGAGCAGTTCTTC.

This clonotype was observed once. The rearrangement uses TRBV4-1 and TRBJ2-4, with D maybe TRBD1 (6 bases). The CDR3 has 15 amino acids. CDR1 and CDR2 (germline): MGHRA, YSYEKL. Trimming removed 8 bases from V and 0 bases from J, with 14 bases in between. The CDR3 region is CASAGTPLAKNIQYF. CDR3 nucleotides: TGCGCCAGCGCCGGGACACCGCTAGCCAAAAACATTCAGTACTTC.

This clonotype showed up just a few times. A read error is possible here, since a much larger clone lies one base away. The CDR3 nucleotides read TGTGCCAGCAGTTTCCAGGGCTACAATGAGCAGTTCTTC. This encodes CASSFQGYNEQFF. The chain is built from TRBV12-3 or TRBV12-4 and TRBJ2-1, with D tentatively TRBD1 (5 bases). V was clipped by 3 bases and J by 3 bases, with 6 bases between them. There are 13 residues in the CDR3.

The rearrangement uses TRBV5-1 and TRBJ2-5; weak D call: TRBD2 (7 bases). Germline V CDR1 and CDR2: SGHRS, YFSETQ. V shed 0 bases and J shed 2 bases, with 14 bases lying between them. There are 16 residues in the CDR3. CDR3 loop: CASSLALRGQQETQYF. CDR3 nucleotides: TGCGCCAGCAGCTTGGCCCTGCGGGGGCAGCAAGAGACCCAGTACTTC.

This clonotype was recorded at least ten times. V gene TRBV5-1 combines with J gene TRBJ2-7; TRBD2 agrees at 7 bases. V shed 6 bases, J shed 2 bases, and the junction held 8 bases outside the gene matches. The CDR3 runs to 14 residues. Germline loops: CDR1 SGHRS, CDR2 YFSETQ. The CDR3 protein is CASTQGLRTYEQYF. CDR3 sequence (DNA): TGCGCCAGCACCCAGGGACTACGTACCTACGAGCAGTACTTC.

This clonotype was seen repeatedly, ten times or more. This sequence joins TRBV20-1 and TRBJ1-1, with a possible D match to TRBD1 (6 bases). Trimming pared 0 bases from V and 5 bases from J, leaving 22 bases between. Germline values: CDR1 DFQATT, CDR2 SNEGSKA (reference sequence). The CDR3 is 17 amino acids. CDR3 protein: CSARDLAFWGLETEAFF. CDR3 DNA: TGCAGTGCTAGAGATTTGGCGTTTTGGGGGCTGGAAACTGAAGCTTTCTTT.

This chain uses TRBV2 with TRBJ1-2; D ambiguous. Germline CDR1 reads SNHLY; CDR2 reads FYNNEI. The ends were cut back, 1 base at V and 8 bases at J, with 2 bases in the middle. CDR3 length: 10 residues. The CDR3 here is CASSEGGYTF. DNA of the CDR3: TGTGCCAGCAGTGAAGGGGGCTACACCTTC.

V usage is TRBV5-1 and J usage is TRBJ2-7, with D possibly TRBD1 on 6 matching bases. Germline assignment: CDR1 SGHRS and CDR2 YFSETQ. V was trimmed by 4 bases and J by 2 bases, leaving 16 bases between them. CDR3 length equals 15 residues. This chain's CDR3 is CASSDPQGSAYEQYF. CDR3 sequence (DNA): TGCGCCAGCAGCGATCCACAGGGTTCCGCCTACGAGCAGTACTTC.

Comment on this clonotype: Given a much more abundant clone one base away, this may be a read error. V and J are TRBV12-3 or TRBV12-4 and TRBJ1-5, with 7 bases matching TRBD1. Germline trimming cut 6 bases from V and 6 bases from J; bases unmatched to any gene: 11. This CDR3 is built from 15 residues. In DNA, the CDR3 is TGTGCCAGCAGCCCGACAGGGAAACGCAGTCAGCCCCAGCATTTT. It codes for CASSPTGKRSQPQHF.

V usage is TRBV6-4 and J usage is TRBJ2-3; 8 bases are shared with TRBD2. This CDR3 spans 14 amino acids. Germline V gives CDR1 MRHNA, CDR2 SNTAGT. V shed 4 bases, J shed 2 bases, and the junction held 2 bases outside the gene matches. The CDR3 region has the DNA TGTGCCAGCAGTGGAGCGGGAGACACAGATACGCAGTATTTT. Residues: CASSGAGDTDTQYF.

This chain connects TRBV7-8 to TRBJ2-1, with a tentative D call TRBD1 (6 bases). Germline assignment: CDR1 SGHVS and CDR2 FQNEAQ. The V end lost 5 bases, the J end lost 4 bases, and 12 bases lay between the germline ends. The CDR3 contains 14 residues. As DNA, the CDR3 is TGTGCCAGCAGCCTACGACAGGTTTACAATGAGCAGTTCTTC. This sequence encodes CASSLRQVYNEQFF.

This clonotype was counted ten times or more. V usage is TRBV7-8 and J usage is TRBJ2-1; perhaps TRBD1 as D (5 bases). The ends were cut back, 5 bases at V and 3 bases at J, with 8 bases in the middle. The germline V gene has CDR1 SGHVS and CDR2 FQNEAQ. The CDR3 is made up of 13 amino acids. DNA of the CDR3: TGTGCCAGCAGCCTAACAGGCTACAATGAGCAGTTCTTC. This encodes CASSLTGYNEQFF.

The table lists this clonotype with many counts. The chain links TRBV2 to TRBJ1-1; no clear D. This CDR3 is built from 12 residues. The germline gives CDR1 SNHLY, CDR2 FYNNEI. With 8 bases removed from V and 1 base from J, the gap between germline ends came to 8 bases. CDR3 loop: CASGRWNTEAFF. The CDR3 DNA reads as TGTGCCAGCGGTAGATGGAACACTGAAGCTTTCTTT. Using reference TRBV2 and TRBJ1-1 for the parts outside the CDR3, the full variable domain is EPEVTQTPSHQVTQMGQEVILRCVPISNHLYFYWYRQILGQKVEFLVSFYNNEISEKSEIFDDQFSVERPDGSNFTLKIRSTKLEDSAMYFCASGRWNTEAFFGQGTRLTVV.

Ten or more counts support this clonotype. The gene calls are TRBV12-3 or TRBV12-4 and TRBJ2-3; 7 bases agree with TRBD2. Unmatched junction bases numbered 5, after V lost 5 bases and J lost 0 bases. The CDR3 has 15 amino acids. Written as DNA, the CDR3 is TGTGCCAGCAGTACCGGACTAGTCAGCACAGATACGCAGTATTTT. This translates into CASSTGLVSTDTQYF.